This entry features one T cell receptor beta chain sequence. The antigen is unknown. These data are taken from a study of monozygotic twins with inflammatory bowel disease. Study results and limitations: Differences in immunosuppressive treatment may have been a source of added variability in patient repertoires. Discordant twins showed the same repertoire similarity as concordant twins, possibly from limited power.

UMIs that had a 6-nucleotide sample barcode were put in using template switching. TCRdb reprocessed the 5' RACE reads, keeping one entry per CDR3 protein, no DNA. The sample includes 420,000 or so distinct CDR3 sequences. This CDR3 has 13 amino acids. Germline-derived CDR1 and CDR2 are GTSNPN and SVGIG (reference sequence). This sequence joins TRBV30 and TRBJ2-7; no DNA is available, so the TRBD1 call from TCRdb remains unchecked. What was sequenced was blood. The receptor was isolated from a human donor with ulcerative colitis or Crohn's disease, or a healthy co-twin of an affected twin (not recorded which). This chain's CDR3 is CAGGQGGTYEQYF.